Below are 9 T cell receptor beta chains sequenced from a single sample in a study of Graves' ophthalmopathy and Graves' hyperthyroidism. Investigators amplified TCR beta CDR3 regions from RNA transcripts. The library came from an HTBI-primed first-round RT-PCR and a second-round multiplex PCR. TCRdb independently ran MiXCR on the multiplex PCR reads; one entry per CDR3 protein. The profile shows 900,000 to 1,200,000 distinct CDR3 sequences, 35% to 45% of them singletons. The specimen was peripheral blood or thyroid tissue (not recorded which). These receptor sequences come from an adult man with Graves' hyperthyroidism.

This clonotype was counted ten times or more. CDR3 nucleotide sequence: TGCAGCGTTGGCACAGGGTTAAATCAGCCCCAGCATTTT. This codes for CSVGTGLNQPQHF. The rearrangement uses TRBV29-1 and TRBJ1-5, with D possibly matching TRBD1 (6 bases). Germline loops: CDR1 SQVTM, CDR2 ANQGSEA. There are 13 residues in the CDR3. V lost 4 bases and J lost 4, with 11 bases in between. Variable domain in full (rest from reference TRBV29-1 and TRBJ1-5): SAVISQKPSRDICQRGTSLTIQCQVDSQVTMMFWYRQQPGQSLTLIATANQGSEATYESGFVIDKFPISRPNLTFSTLTVSNMSPEDSSIYLCSVGTGLNQPQHFGDGTRLSIL.

The chain carries TRBV7-9 and TRBJ2-2; 9 bases map to TRBD1. The CDR3 runs 19 residues. CDR1 is SEHNR and CDR2 is FQNEAQ in the germline V gene (reference sequence). The V and J ends lost 5 bases and 2 bases, in that order; junction bases with no gene match: 15. CDR3 in amino acids: CASSVAGTGTGYNTGELFF. The CDR3 bases are TGTGCCAGCAGCGTCGCAGGGACAGGGACGGGGTATAACACCGGGGAGCTGTTTTTT.

There are many counts of this clonotype. The V and J genes are TRBV9 and TRBJ1-2; the match to TRBD1 covers 9 bases. V lost 3 bases, J lost 8 bases, and 8 bases stayed unmatched. CDR1 is SGDLS and CDR2 is YYNGEE in the germline V gene. The CDR3 covers 14 residues. The CDR3 bases are TGTGCCAGCAGCGCCGGGGAAGGGACAGGGGGCTACACCTTC. As protein: CASSAGEGTGGYTF.

This clonotype has a handful of counts. V is TRBV7-9 and J is TRBJ2-6; D possibly corresponds to TRBD1 (6 bases). This CDR3 region has 20 residues. Germline-derived CDR1 and CDR2 are SEHNR and FQNEAQ (reference sequence). V shed 3 bases and J shed 0 bases, with 21 bases lying between them. The CDR3 reads CASSFGTGTSLFSGANVLTF. For the CDR3, the DNA is TGTGCCAGCAGCTTCGGTACCGGGACATCCCTCTTCTCTGGGGCCAACGTCCTGACTTTC.

Note on this clonotype: Mismatch with germline at one junction end may stem from a read error. The V gene is TRBV12-3 or TRBV12-4, the J gene TRBJ1-3, with 7 bases fitting TRBD1. The CDR3 is 15 residues long. CDR3 sequence: CASSVGQVSGSTIYF. CDR3 coding DNA: TGTGCCAGCAGCGTAGGACAGGTCTCTGGAAGCACCATATATTTT.

This clonotype was seen more than once but under ten times. This chain connects TRBV5-1 to TRBJ1-2, with 7 nucleotides matching TRBD1. CDR3 size: 15 residues. Germline V gene lookup returns CDR1 SGHRS and CDR2 YFSETQ. V lost 4 bases and J lost 4; bases outside the gene matches: 10. In DNA form, the CDR3 reads TGCGCCAGCAGCGAGGGACAGAGACACCTCTATGGCTACACCTTC. Translating gives CASSEGQRHLYGYTF.

This clonotype has at least ten counts. The chain couples TRBV29-1 to TRBJ1-5, with a possible D match to TRBD1 (5 bases). The CDR3 has 13 residues. Trimming left V 4 bases short and J 7 bases short, with 14 bases between. Germline V gives CDR1 SQVTM, CDR2 ANQGSEA. CDR3 in DNA: TGCAGCGTTGCGGAAGGGGTCGGGCAGCCCCAGCATTTT. It yields the protein CSVAEGVGQPQHF.

This clonotype was seen at least ten times. The chain employs TRBV9 and TRBJ2-7; 9 nucleotides agree with TRBD2. This CDR3 has 15 amino acids. In germline, CDR1 is SGDLS, CDR2 YYNGEE. The junction had 4 bases not matched to a gene; V was cut back by 0 bases and J by 3 bases. Here the CDR3 DNA reads TGTGCCAGCAGCGTAGCGGCGGGAGGGCACTACGAGCAGTACTTC. This translates into CASSVAAGGHYEQYF.

This clonotype was counted many times. The genes are TRBV7-7 and TRBJ2-2; D possibly matches TRBD1 or TRBD2 (5 bases each). Trimming stripped 0 bases from V and 6 bases from J, with 14 bases between. The CDR3 runs 16 residues. Germline values: CDR1 SSHAT, CDR2 FNYEAQ (reference sequence). In DNA form, the CDR3 reads TGTGCCAGCAGCTTAGCACCTCGAGGGACCTCCGGGGAGCTGTTTTTT. It codes for CASSLAPRGTSGELFF.